The 23 T cell receptor beta chains below come from one sample, sequenced in a study of T cells after yellow fever vaccination. TCRdb redid the calling of the 5' RACE reads with MiXCR, one entry per CDR3 protein. The data show roughly 170,000 distinct CDR3 sequences, about a tenth seen once. The starting material was CD8+ T cells sorted from PBMCs, obtained 45 days after the yellow fever booster vaccination. The receptors originated from a man between 18 and 35 years old who received the YFV17D yellow fever vaccine.

This clonotype has a count of ten or more. The chain uses TRBV5-1 and TRBJ2-1; 9 bases align to TRBD1. Looked up from germline, CDR1 is SGHRS and CDR2 is YFSETQ. This CDR3 spans 16 amino acids. V lost 4 bases, J lost 6 bases, and 11 bases stayed unmatched. CDR3 protein: CASSPPPGQGPNEQFF. For the CDR3, the DNA is TGCGCCAGCAGCCCACCCCCGGGACAGGGCCCCAATGAGCAGTTCTTC.

J is TRBJ2-1 and V is TRBV7-9, with D possibly matching TRBD2 (5 bases). The CDR3 is 16 amino acids. Germline loops: CDR1 SEHNR, CDR2 FQNEAQ (reference sequence). Trimming shortened V by 1 base and J by 3 bases, and 13 bases separated the two germline ends. The CDR3 spells CASSLGQPGVYNEQFF. Written as DNA, the CDR3 is TGTGCCAGCAGCTTAGGTCAACCCGGGGTCTACAATGAGCAGTTCTTC.

The chain joins TRBV9 to TRBJ2-5; 15 bases are a match to TRBD2. Germline values: CDR1 SGDLS, CDR2 YYNGEE. The CDR3 sequence is 17 residues long. V lost 0 bases, J lost 6 bases, and 6 bases stayed unmatched. The CDR3 bases are TGTGCCAGCAGCGTAGAGGGGACTAGCGGGGGGCCGAAGACCCAGTACTTC. Its protein product is CASSVEGTSGGPKTQYF.

The CDR3 DNA is TGTGCCAGCAGCGTGGATAGCGGGGGAACCCCAGATACGCAGTATTTT. Translation gives CASSVDSGGTPDTQYF. The gene calls are TRBV9 and TRBJ2-3; TRBD2 matches 9 bases. The CDR3 spans 16 residues. Germline values: CDR1 SGDLS, CDR2 YYNGEE. Unmatched junction bases numbered 8, after V lost 2 bases and J lost 4 bases.

This clonotype was observed a few times. The gene calls are TRBV7-9 and TRBJ1-2; D perhaps matches TRBD1 (6 bases). The germline CDR1 and CDR2 sequences are SEHNR and FQNEAQ (reference sequence). V was trimmed by 4 bases and J by 4 bases, leaving 25 bases between them. The CDR3 sequence is 18 residues long. The CDR3 nucleotides read TGTGCCAGCAGCTCGTCTATCGCGAACAGGGAGACCGGCTATGGCTACACCTTC. This sequence encodes CASSSSIANRETGYGYTF.

CDR3 in amino acids: CASSWDRGLSYEQYF. The CDR3 nucleotides are TGTGCCAGCAGTTGGGACAGGGGGCTGTCCTACGAGCAGTACTTC. V is TRBV6-2 or TRBV6-3 and J is TRBJ2-7, with 12 bases aligning to TRBD1. Germline values: CDR1 MNHEY, CDR2 SVGEGT. The CDR3 length is 15 residues. The ends lost 4 bases at V and 1 base at J; junction bases unmatched: 2.

This clonotype was detected only a few times. The rearrangement uses TRBV7-9 and TRBJ1-4; D remains unclear. V lost 1 base to trimming and J lost 6 bases, with 9 bases between them. Germline CDR1 reads SEHNR; CDR2 reads FQNEAQ (reference sequence). There are 14 residues in the CDR3. This CDR3 is CASSLVGSDEKLFF. CDR3 bases: TGTGCCAGCAGCTTAGTGGGCAGCGATGAAAAACTGTTTTTT.

The chain recombines TRBV28 with TRBJ2-1, with 13 positions matching TRBD2. Germline CDR1 is MDHEN and CDR2 is SYDVKM. The CDR3 has 14 residues. With 5 bases clipped from V and 7 bases from J, the junction kept 2 bases outside the gene matches. CDR3 nucleotides: TGTGCCAGCAGTCGACTAGCGGGGGGAAATGAGCAGTTCTTC. Translating it yields CASSRLAGGNEQFF.

The J gene is TRBJ2-5, the V gene TRBV7-3; D unclear. Germline values: CDR1 SGHTA, CDR2 FQGTGA. The CDR3 has 13 amino acids. V lost 5 bases, J lost 5 bases, and 12 bases lay in between. CDR3 nucleotides: TGTGCCAGCAGCGCTAACTTGGGTGAGACCCAGTACTTC. Translation: CASSANLGETQYF.

This clonotype was recorded a few times. The chain has TRBV11-3 and TRBJ2-1; D gene uncertain. Trimming took off 0 bases at V and 8 bases at J, with 5 bases between the two ends. This CDR3 region has 12 residues. Germline CDR1 and CDR2: SGHNT and YENEEA. The CDR3 DNA follows: TGTGCCAGCAGCTTAGATGGACATGAGCAGTTCTTC. This sequence encodes CASSLDGHEQFF.

The chain joins TRBV7-9 to TRBJ1-5; the match to TRBD1 covers 7 bases. Germline V gene lookup returns CDR1 SEHNR and CDR2 FQNEAQ (reference sequence). Unmatched junction bases numbered 10, after V lost 5 bases and J lost 6 bases. The CDR3 spans 15 residues. CDR3 region: CASSTDRDSGQPQHF. The DNA for the CDR3 is TGTGCCAGCAGCACCGACAGGGACAGCGGTCAGCCCCAGCATTTT.

Many counts were recorded for this clonotype. V and J are TRBV20-1 and TRBJ2-7, with 8 bases matching TRBD2. CDR3 length: 14 amino acids. Germline V lookup: CDR1 DFQATT, CDR2 SNEGSKA (reference sequence). V dropped 5 bases and J dropped 4; count of bases not matched to a gene: 10. This chain's CDR3 is CSARRSGGDYEQYV. CDR3 nucleotides: TGCAGTGCTCGTAGAAGCGGGGGAGATTACGAGCAGTACGTC.

The J gene is TRBJ2-1, the V gene TRBV20-1, with 10 nucleotides matching TRBD2. The CDR3 length is 17 residues. The germline gives CDR1 DFQATT, CDR2 SNEGSKA (reference sequence). The V gene end was trimmed by 0 bases and the J gene end by 4 bases; junction bases not matched to a gene: 9. Here the CDR3 DNA reads TGCAGTGCTAGAGACCTTAGCGGGGGGCGTAGATACAATGAGCAGTTCTTC. The encoded protein is CSARDLSGGRRYNEQFF.

This clonotype was counted only a few times. The chain carries TRBV9 and TRBJ2-5; TRBD2 matches at 9 bases. This CDR3 comprises 15 residues. Germline CDR1 SGDLS, CDR2 YYNGEE. The V and J ends lost 0 bases and 9 bases, in that order; junction bases with no gene match: 9. In DNA, the CDR3 is TGTGCCAGCAGCGTAGAAGCGGGGGGAATGTGGGCCCAGTACTTC. Translated: CASSVEAGGMWAQYF. The variable domain in full, completed from reference TRBV9 and TRBJ2-5, reads DSGVTQTPKHLITATGQRVTLRCSPRSGDLSVYWYQQSLDQGLQFLIQYYNGEERAKGNILERFSAQQFPDLHSELNLSSLELGDSALYFCASSVEAGGMWAQYFGPGTRLLVL.

This clonotype was seen a few times. The rearrangement joins TRBV5-1 to TRBJ2-4; D gene unclear. The V gene's germline CDR1 is SGHRS and CDR2 YFSETQ. The germline V and J ends were trimmed by 0 bases and 9 bases, with 16 bases remaining between them. The CDR3 is 15 residues long. As DNA, the CDR3 is TGCGCCAGCAGCTTGGTTCCAGGCCCGACGAGCATTCAGTACTTC. This gives the protein CASSLVPGPTSIQYF.

This clonotype was counted at least ten times. The chain recombines TRBV11-2 with TRBJ2-2; D is perhaps TRBD2 (6 bases). Germline-derived CDR1 and CDR2 are SGHAT and FQNNGV. Trimming left V 5 bases short and J 8 bases short, with 15 bases between. The CDR3 is 14 amino acids. CDR3 nucleotides: TGTGCCAGCAGCCCAACGAACCTAGCGGGGGAGCTGTTTTTT. It specifies CASSPTNLAGELFF.

This clonotype is a singleton in its sample. The chain combines TRBV7-9 with TRBJ2-6, with 11 bases aligning to TRBD2. Per the germline V gene, CDR1 is SEHNR and CDR2 is FQNEAQ (reference sequence). J lost 3 bases, V lost 2 bases, and 6 bases had no gene match. The CDR3 contains 18 residues. The CDR3 DNA sequence: TGTGCCAGCAGCTTACTAGCGGGGGGACCCGTTGGGGCCAACGTCCTGACTTTC. This encodes CASSLLAGGPVGANVLTF.

The rearrangement uses TRBV5-1 and TRBJ2-1; the D gene is possibly TRBD2 (5 bases). Looked up from germline, CDR1 is SGHRS and CDR2 is YFSETQ. The CDR3 extends over 12 amino acids. Between the trimmed V and J ends, which lost 7 bases and 5 bases, there was a span of 10 bases. CDR3 sequence (DNA): TGCGCCAGCCGGGATAGGGACAATGAGCAGTTCTTC. Translation gives CASRDRDNEQFF.

This clonotype was seen a handful of times. The chain links TRBV11-2 to TRBJ1-1; a weak D match, TRBD1 (6 bases). This CDR3 spans 14 amino acids. Trimming shortened V by 1 base and J by 8 bases, and 14 bases separated the two germline ends. CDR1 is SGHAT, CDR2 FQNNGV, per germline. This CDR3 reads CASSLVGPGGEAFF. The CDR3 DNA follows: TGTGCCAGCAGCTTAGTTGGCCCGGGGGGCGAAGCTTTCTTT.

There are a few counts of this clonotype. The chain links TRBV7-9 to TRBJ1-6; D is possibly TRBD1 (6 bases). This CDR3 has 17 amino acids. The V end was cut by 1 base, the J end by 8 bases, with 18 bases between. Germline V gives CDR1 SEHNR, CDR2 FQNEAQ (reference sequence). The CDR3 sequence is CASSLVGPTGRDSPLHF. CDR3 coding DNA: TGTGCCAGCAGCTTAGTTGGCCCCACAGGGAGAGATTCACCCCTCCACTTT.

V and J are TRBV18 and TRBJ1-2; 10 bases map to TRBD1. Unmatched junction bases numbered 8, after V lost 6 bases and J lost 4 bases. Germline V gene lookup returns CDR1 KGHSH and CDR2 LQKENI. The CDR3 sequence is 15 residues long. CDR3 sequence (DNA): TGTGCCAGCTCTCCCCCGACAGGGGGCTTCTATGGCTACACCTTC. Amino acids: CASSPPTGGFYGYTF.

This clonotype has only a few counts. This chain uses TRBV6-1 with TRBJ1-1, with a weak D call TRBD1 (5 bases). V was pared by 7 bases and J by 7 bases, with 13 bases between. Germline V gene lookup returns CDR1 MNHNS and CDR2 SASEGT. This CDR3 is 12 amino acids long. CDR3 nucleotide sequence: TGTGCCAGCACCCTTGGGGCCATTGAAGCTTTCTTT. Its translation: CASTLGAIEAFF.

The sample holds many counts of this clonotype. One end of the junction varies from germline; a read error may be responsible. V gene TRBV5-1 combines with J gene TRBJ2-2, with D unclear. Germline loops: CDR1 SGHRS, CDR2 YFSETQ. The CDR3 sequence is 11 residues long. In DNA, the CDR3 is TGTGCCAGCAGTTTCACCGGGGAGCTGTTTTTT. It yields the protein CASSFTGELFF.